The clone carrying this TCR beta chain was seen a handful of times. This record comes from a study of Graves' ophthalmopathy and Graves' hyperthyroidism. This CDR3 comprises 14 residues. Trimming shortened V by 2 bases and J by 5 bases, and 12 bases separated the two germline ends. CDR1 and CDR2 (germline): SNHLY, FYNNEI. TCR beta CDR3 amplification used RNA transcripts. HTBI primers were used in a first-round RT-PCR, which preceded a second-round multiplex PCR. One entry per CDR3 protein, called by TCRdb with MiXCR from the multiplex PCR reads. Of 560,000 or so distinct CDR3 sequences in the sample, about 35% were seen once.

This sequence was found in an adult man with Graves' hyperthyroidism. The chain carries TRBV2 and TRBJ2-5; TRBD2 is a possible D gene (5 bases). The material sequenced was peripheral blood or thyroid tissue (not recorded which). The CDR3: CASSEFPSSETQYF. DNA of the CDR3: TGTGCCAGCAGTGAATTCCCTAGCAGTGAGACCCAGTACTTC.